Following are 5 T cell receptor beta chains from one sample sequenced in a study of T cells in narcolepsy. Generated by immunoSEQ multiplex PCR, the TCRdb table keeps only in-frame clones and is missing some. This sample has some 34,000 clones; about 80% occur once, and the top ten carry 2.3%. The specimen sequenced was memory (CD45RA-) CD4+ T cells from blood. The receptors originated from a human donor in good health.

The chain carries TRBV5-4 and TRBJ2-3; D unresolved. The CDR3 covers 12 residues. V lost 3 bases to trimming and J lost 3 bases, with 5 bases between them. CDR1 and CDR2 from the germline V gene are SGHNT and YYREEE (reference sequence). CDR3 in DNA: TGTGCCAGCAGCTCCCGAACAGATACGCAGTATTTT. The encoded protein is CASSSRTDTQYF.

This clone was recorded a few times. V and J are TRBV15 and TRBJ2-2, with 9 bases lining up with TRBD2. V was clipped by 3 bases and J by 4 bases; unmatched bases: 6. This CDR3 contains 16 residues. Germline assignment: CDR1 LNHNV and CDR2 YYDKDF (reference sequence). In DNA form, the CDR3 reads TGTGCCACCAGCAGGGGGGGACTAGCCCGCACCGGGGAGCTGTTTTTT. It translates to CATSRGGLARTGELFF.

This sequence joins TRBV7-2 and TRBJ2-1; TRBD2 aligns across 7 bases. The CDR3 is 14 residues long. With V trimmed by 5 bases and J by 6 bases, 7 bases remained unmatched. Germline V CDR1 and CDR2: SGHTA, FQGNSA. The CDR3 bases are TGTGCCAGCAGCCTCGGACTAGTTTTCAATGAGCAGTTCTTC. Translating gives CASSLGLVFNEQFF. Full variable domain (remainder filled in from reference TRBV7-2 and TRBJ2-1): GAGVSQSPSNKVTEKGKDVELRCDPISGHTALYWYRQSLGQGLEFLIYFQGNSAPDKSGLPSDRFSAERTGGSVSTLTIQRTQQEDSAVYLCASSLGLVFNEQFFGPGTRLTVL.

The V gene is TRBV9, the J gene TRBJ2-1, with D perhaps TRBD2 (7 bases). V was clipped by 10 bases and J by 6 bases, with 23 bases between them. In germline, CDR1 is SGDLS, CDR2 YYNGEE. The CDR3 spans 15 residues. The CDR3 sequence is CAGFVGGRAFNEQFF. Here the CDR3 DNA reads TGTGCCGGGTTTGTAGGGGGGAGGGCCTTCAATGAGCAGTTCTTC.

The rearrangement joins TRBV7-6 to TRBJ1-4; D gene uncertain. V shed 0 bases and J shed 7 bases, with 12 bases lying between them. CDR3 size: 15 residues. Germline CDR1 SGHVS, CDR2 FNYEAQ. The CDR3 bases are TGTGCCAGCAGCTTAGCATTTTCCGAGAGTGAAAAACTGTTTTTT. Encoded protein: CASSLAFSESEKLFF.